This TCR beta chain was identified during a study of blood T cell repertoires in COVID-19. About the study: PBMCs, B-cell-depleted T cells, or T cells provided the cDNA or gDNA that made up the material.

Germline assignment: CDR1 SNHLY and CDR2 FYNNEI. CDR3 length: 15 residues. V was pared by 8 bases and J by 3 bases, with 6 bases of the junction left unmatched. As originally analysed: For nucleated cells, counts were estimated from reference gene primer amplification. Sequenced by immunoSEQ multiplex PCR; TCRdb stores in-frame clones only, minus some. D and trimming were read from the DNA, whereas the V and J calls and clone size are those reported in that table. Of about 61,000 clones listed, about 80% are singletons. The sequence was collected from a man older than 75 with active or convalescent COVID-19. The chain couples TRBV2 to TRBJ2-2; 10 bases are shared with TRBD2. The material sequenced was peripheral blood. The CDR3 DNA reads TGTGCCAGCTCTCCGGGACTAGCGCACACCGGGGAGCTGTTTTTT. Translated: CASSPGLAHTGELFF.